A single T cell receptor beta chain is shown here with its context. Its antigen is not known. Amplification used 60 Vbeta primers and 13 Jbeta primers. Assay used: immunoSEQ multiplex PCR; TCRdb lists only in-frame clones, some missing. Of some 200,000 clones listed, about four fifths were seen once; the top ten hold roughly 1.6%. This sample stems from a study of cytomegalovirus exposure and HLA in healthy donors. At the level of the study: Early released data had about 80 million unique TCRs, all coming from HLA-typed donors.

Study conclusions and caveats: Reports indicated that the classifier achieved high specificity and sensitivity in diagnosing cytomegalovirus status. There were some 150 TCR beta chains listed as cytomegalovirus-associated.

Nominally healthy donors were sampled, though unrecorded immune exposures were likely. Sequencing was done on a sample of PBMCs. The source is a man between 50 and 59 years old in good health and CMV-seronegative.

The chain's CDR3 is CASSLELAGINEQFF. DNA for the CDR3: TGTGCCAGCAGCTTGGAGCTAGCGGGGATTAATGAGCAGTTCTTC. The V call is TRBV5-4, the J call TRBJ2-1; 9 bases agree with TRBD2. The CDR3 is made up of 15 amino acids. Germline CDR1 and CDR2: SGHNT and YYREEE (reference sequence). V trimming: 0 bases; J trimming: 7 bases; junction bases outside the gene matches: 5.